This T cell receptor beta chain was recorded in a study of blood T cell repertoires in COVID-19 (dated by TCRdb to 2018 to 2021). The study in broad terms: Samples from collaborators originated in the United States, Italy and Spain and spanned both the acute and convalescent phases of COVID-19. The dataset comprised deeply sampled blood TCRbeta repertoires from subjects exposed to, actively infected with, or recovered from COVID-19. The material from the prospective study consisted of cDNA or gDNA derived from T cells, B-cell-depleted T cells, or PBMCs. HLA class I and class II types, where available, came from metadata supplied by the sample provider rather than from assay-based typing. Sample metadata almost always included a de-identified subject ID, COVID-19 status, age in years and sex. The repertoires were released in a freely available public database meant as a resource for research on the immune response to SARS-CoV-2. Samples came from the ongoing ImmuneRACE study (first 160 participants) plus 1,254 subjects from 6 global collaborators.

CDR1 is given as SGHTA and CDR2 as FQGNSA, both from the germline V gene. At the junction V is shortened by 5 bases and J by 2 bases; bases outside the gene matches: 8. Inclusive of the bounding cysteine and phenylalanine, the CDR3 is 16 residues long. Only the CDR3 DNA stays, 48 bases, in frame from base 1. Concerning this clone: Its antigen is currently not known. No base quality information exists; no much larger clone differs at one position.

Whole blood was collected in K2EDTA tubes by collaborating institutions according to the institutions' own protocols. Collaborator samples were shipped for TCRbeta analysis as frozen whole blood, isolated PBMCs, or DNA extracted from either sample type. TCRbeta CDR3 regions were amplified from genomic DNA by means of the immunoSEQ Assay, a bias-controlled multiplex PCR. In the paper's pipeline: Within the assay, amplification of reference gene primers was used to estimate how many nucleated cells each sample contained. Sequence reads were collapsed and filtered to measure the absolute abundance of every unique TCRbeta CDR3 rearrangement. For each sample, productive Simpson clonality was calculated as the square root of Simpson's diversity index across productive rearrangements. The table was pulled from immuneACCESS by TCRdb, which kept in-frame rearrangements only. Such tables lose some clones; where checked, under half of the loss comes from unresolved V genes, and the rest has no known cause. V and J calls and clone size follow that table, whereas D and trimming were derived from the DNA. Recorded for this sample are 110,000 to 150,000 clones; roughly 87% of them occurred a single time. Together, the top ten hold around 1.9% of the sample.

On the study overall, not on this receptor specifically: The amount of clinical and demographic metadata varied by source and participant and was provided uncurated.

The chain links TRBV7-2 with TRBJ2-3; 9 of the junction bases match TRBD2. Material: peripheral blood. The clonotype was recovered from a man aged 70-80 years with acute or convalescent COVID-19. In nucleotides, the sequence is TGTGCCAGCAGCCTAACGACTAGCGGAGACACAGATACGCAGTATTTT. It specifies CASSLTTSGDTDTQYF.